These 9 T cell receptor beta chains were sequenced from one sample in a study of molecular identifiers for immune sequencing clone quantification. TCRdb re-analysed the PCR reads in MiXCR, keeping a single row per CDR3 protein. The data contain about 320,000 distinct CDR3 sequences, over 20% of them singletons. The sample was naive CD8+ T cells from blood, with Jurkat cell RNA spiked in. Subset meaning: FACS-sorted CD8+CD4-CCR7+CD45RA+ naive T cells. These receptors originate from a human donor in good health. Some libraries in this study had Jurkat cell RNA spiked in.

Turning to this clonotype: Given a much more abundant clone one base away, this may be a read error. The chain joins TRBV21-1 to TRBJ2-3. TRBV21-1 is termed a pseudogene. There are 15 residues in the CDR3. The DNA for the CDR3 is TGTGCCAGCAGCAGAGCACAGCCTAGCACAGATACGCAGTATTTT. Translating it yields CASSRAQPSTDTQYF.

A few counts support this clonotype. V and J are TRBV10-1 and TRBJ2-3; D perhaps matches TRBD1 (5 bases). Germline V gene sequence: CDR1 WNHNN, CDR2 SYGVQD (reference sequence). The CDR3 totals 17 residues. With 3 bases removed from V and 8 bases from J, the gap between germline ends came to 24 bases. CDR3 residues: CASSDRKDTTFPGTQYF. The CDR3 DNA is TGCGCCAGCAGTGATAGGAAGGACACCACTTTTCCCGGTACGCAGTATTTT.

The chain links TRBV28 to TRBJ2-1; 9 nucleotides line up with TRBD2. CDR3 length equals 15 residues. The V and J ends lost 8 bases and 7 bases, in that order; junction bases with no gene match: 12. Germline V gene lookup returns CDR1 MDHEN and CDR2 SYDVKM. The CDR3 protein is CASAPPGTSINEQFF. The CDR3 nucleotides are TGTGCCAGCGCCCCCCCCGGGACTAGCATAAATGAGCAGTTCTTC.

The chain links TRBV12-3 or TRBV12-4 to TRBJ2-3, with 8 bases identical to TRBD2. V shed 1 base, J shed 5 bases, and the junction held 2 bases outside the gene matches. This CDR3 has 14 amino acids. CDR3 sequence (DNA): TGTGCCAGCAGTTTAGGGGCGGGAGGAGATACGCAGTATTTT. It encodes CASSLGAGGDTQYF.

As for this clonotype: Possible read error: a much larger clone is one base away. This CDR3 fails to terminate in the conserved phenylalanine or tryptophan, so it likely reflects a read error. CDR3 nucleotides: TGTGCCAGCAGCCCTCGGACAGAGAAGACTTACGAGCAGTACCTC. This encodes CASSPRTEKTYEQYL. The rearrangement uses TRBV7-2 and TRBJ2-7; D is perhaps TRBD1 (6 bases). Deletions cut 5 bases from V and 4 bases from J, with 18 bases between. Germline CDR1 and CDR2: SGHTA and FQGNSA. The CDR3 has 15 amino acids.

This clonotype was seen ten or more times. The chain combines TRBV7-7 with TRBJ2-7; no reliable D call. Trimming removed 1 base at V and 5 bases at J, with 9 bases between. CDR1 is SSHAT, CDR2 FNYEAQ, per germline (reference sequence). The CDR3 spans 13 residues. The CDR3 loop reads CASSLGLADEQYF. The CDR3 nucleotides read TGTGCCAGCAGCTTAGGGCTGGCGGACGAGCAGTACTTC.

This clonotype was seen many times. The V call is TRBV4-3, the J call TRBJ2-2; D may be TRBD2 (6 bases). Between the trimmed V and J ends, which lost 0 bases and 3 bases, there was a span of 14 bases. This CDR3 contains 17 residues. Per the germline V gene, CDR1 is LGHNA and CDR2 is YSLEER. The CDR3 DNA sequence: TGCGCCAGCAGCCAAGATCGGAGGGAATGGGACACCGGGGAGCTGTTTTTT. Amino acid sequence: CASSQDRREWDTGELFF.

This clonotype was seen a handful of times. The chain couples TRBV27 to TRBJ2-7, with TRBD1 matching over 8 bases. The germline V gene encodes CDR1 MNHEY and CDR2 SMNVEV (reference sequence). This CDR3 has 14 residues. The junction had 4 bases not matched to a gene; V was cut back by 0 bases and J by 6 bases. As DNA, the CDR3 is TGTGCCAGCAGTTTATCGGGGACAGGCGGCGAGCAGTACTTC. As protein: CASSLSGTGGEQYF.

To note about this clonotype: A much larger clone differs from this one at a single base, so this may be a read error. This chain's CDR3 is CASATFQETQYF. CDR3 bases: TGTGCCAGCGCCACGTTTCAAGAGACCCAGTACTTC. The rearrangement joins TRBV6-1 to TRBJ2-5, with D uncertain. The CDR3 sequence is 12 residues long. V lost 8 bases and J lost 2, with 9 bases in between. Germline V gene data show CDR1 as MNHNS and CDR2 as SASEGT.